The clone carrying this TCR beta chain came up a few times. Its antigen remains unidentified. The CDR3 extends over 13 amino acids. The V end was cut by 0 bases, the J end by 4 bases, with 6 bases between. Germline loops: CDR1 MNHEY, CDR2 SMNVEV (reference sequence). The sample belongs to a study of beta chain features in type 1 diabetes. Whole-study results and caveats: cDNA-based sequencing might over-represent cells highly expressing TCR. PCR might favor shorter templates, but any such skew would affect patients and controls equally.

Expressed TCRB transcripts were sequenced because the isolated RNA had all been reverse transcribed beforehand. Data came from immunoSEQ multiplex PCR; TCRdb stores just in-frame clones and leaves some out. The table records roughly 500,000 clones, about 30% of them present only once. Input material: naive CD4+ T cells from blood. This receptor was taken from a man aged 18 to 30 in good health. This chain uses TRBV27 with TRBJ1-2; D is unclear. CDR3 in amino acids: CASSLSPTYGYTF. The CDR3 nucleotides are TGTGCCAGCAGTTTATCTCCCACCTATGGCTACACCTTC.